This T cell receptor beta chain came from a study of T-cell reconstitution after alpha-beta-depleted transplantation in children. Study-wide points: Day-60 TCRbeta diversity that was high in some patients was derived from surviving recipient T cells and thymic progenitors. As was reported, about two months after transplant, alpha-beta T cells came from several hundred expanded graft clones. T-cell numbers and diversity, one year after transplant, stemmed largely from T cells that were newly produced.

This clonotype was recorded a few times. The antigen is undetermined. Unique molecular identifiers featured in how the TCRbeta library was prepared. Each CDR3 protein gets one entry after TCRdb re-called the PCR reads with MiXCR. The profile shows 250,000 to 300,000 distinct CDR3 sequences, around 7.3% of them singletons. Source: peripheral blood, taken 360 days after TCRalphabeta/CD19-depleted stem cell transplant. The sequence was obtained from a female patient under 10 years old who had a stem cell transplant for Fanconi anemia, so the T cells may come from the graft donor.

The CDR3 sequence: CASGGIAIETQYF. The CDR3 DNA sequence: TGTGCCAGCGGGGGAATTGCAATAGAGACCCAGTACTTC. The V and J genes are TRBV6-1 and TRBJ2-5; perhaps D is TRBD1 or TRBD2 (5 bases each). Germline loops: CDR1 MNHNS, CDR2 SASEGT. Trimming pared 8 bases from V and 4 bases from J, leaving 14 bases between. CDR3 length: 13 amino acids.